Listed here are 5 T cell receptor beta chains from one sample, sequenced in a study of blood T cell repertoires in COVID-19. Clones were read by immunoSEQ multiplex PCR, and TCRdb kept only the in-frame ones, dropping some. The sample carries approximately 440,000 clones, roughly 87% recorded once. The sample comprised PBMCs or T cells enriched from blood (not recorded which). The receptors stem from a young woman who had recovered from COVID-19.

The chain employs TRBV30 and TRBJ1-2; no firm D call. The germline V gene has CDR1 GTSNPN and CDR2 SVGIG (reference sequence). Between the trimmed V and J ends, which lost 3 bases and 8 bases, there was a span of 16 bases. The CDR3 sequence is 13 residues long. This CDR3 reads CAWRKLQSPGYTF. As DNA, the CDR3 is TGTGCCTGGAGGAAATTACAGAGTCCGGGCTACACCTTC.

The J gene is TRBJ1-1, the V gene TRBV7-9; D remains ambiguous. The CDR3 loop spans 14 amino acids. Trimming shortened V by 5 bases and J by 1 base, and 11 bases separated the two germline ends. The germline gives CDR1 SEHNR, CDR2 FQNEAQ (reference sequence). CDR3 coding DNA: TGTGCCAGCAGCGTCGGGGTCACGAACACTGAAGCTTTCTTT. This codes for CASSVGVTNTEAFF.

The chain combines TRBV5-1 with TRBJ1-3; 10 nucleotides match TRBD1. CDR1 is SGHRS and CDR2 is YFSETQ in the germline V gene. This CDR3 has 20 amino acids. Trimming took 4 bases from V and 4 from J; bases not matched to a gene: 20. CDR3 loop: CASSPNYPLKPGQGGNTIYF. The CDR3 coding sequence is TGCGCCAGCAGCCCCAACTACCCCCTTAAACCGGGACAGGGGGGAAACACCATATATTTT.

The chain combines TRBV12-3 or TRBV12-4 with TRBJ1-1; the D gene is possibly TRBD1 (6 bases). The CDR3 runs to 13 residues. Trimming removed 6 bases from V and 1 base from J, with 9 bases in between. The CDR3 DNA sequence: TGTGCCAGCAGCGAGGGACAGAACACTGAAGCTTTCTTT. Translated: CASSEGQNTEAFF.

The chain employs TRBV24-1 and TRBJ1-5, with D unresolved. This CDR3 comprises 12 residues. Between the trimmed V and J ends, which lost 3 bases and 5 bases, there was a span of 4 bases. The germline V gene encodes CDR1 KGHDR and CDR2 SFDVKD. The CDR3 nucleotides are TGTGCCACCAGTGATCCGGATCAGCCCCAGCATTTT. Amino acids: CATSDPDQPQHF.